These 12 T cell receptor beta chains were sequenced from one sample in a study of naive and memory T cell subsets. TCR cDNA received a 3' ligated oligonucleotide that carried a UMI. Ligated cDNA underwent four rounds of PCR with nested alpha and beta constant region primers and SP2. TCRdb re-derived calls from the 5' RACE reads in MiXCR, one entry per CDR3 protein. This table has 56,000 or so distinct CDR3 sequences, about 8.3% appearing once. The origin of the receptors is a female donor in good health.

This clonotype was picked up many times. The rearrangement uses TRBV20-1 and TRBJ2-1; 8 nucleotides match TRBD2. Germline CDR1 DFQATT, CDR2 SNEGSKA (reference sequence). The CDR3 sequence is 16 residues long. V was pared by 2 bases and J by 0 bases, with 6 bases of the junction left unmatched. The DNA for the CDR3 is TGCAGTGCTAGACGGGGGGGACAAAGCTCCTACAATGAGCAGTTCTTC. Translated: CSARRGGQSSYNEQFF.

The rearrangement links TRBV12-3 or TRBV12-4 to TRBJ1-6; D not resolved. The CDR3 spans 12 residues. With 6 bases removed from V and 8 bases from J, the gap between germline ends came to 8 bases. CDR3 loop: CASRLADSPLHF. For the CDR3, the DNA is TGTGCCAGCAGGCTTGCGGATTCACCCCTCCACTTT.

CDR3 sequence: CSATWGCNEKLFF. CDR3 DNA: TGCAGTGCCACGTGGGGGTGTAATGAAAAACTGTTTTTT. The V and J genes are TRBV20-1 and TRBJ1-4; perhaps TRBD1 as D (5 bases). The CDR3 sequence is 13 residues long. The germline CDR1 and CDR2 sequences are DFQATT and SNEGSKA (reference sequence). The germline V and J ends were trimmed by 6 bases and 4 bases, with 12 bases remaining between them.

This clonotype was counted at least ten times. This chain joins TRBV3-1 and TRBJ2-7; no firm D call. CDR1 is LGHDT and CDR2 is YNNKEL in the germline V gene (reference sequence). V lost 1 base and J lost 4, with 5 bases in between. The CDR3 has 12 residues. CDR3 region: CASSQGWYEQYF. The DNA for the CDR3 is TGTGCCAGCAGCCAAGGTTGGTACGAGCAGTACTTC.

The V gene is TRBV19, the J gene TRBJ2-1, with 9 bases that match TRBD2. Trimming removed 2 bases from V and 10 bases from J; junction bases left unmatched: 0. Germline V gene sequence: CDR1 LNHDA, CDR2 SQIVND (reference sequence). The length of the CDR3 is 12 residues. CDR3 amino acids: CASSILAGEQFF. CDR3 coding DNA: TGTGCCAGTAGTATACTAGCGGGGGAGCAGTTCTTC.

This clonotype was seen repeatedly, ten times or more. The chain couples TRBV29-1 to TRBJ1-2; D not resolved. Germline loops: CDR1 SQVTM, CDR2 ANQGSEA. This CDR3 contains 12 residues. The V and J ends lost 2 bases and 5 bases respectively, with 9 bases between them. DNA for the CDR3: TGCAGCGTTGAAAGGGTATCTTATGGCTACACCTTC. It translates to CSVERVSYGYTF.

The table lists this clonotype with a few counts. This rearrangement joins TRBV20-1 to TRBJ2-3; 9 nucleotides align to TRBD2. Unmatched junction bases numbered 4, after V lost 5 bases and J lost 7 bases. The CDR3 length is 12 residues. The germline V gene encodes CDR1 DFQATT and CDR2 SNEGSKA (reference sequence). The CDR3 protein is CSASGLAYTQYF. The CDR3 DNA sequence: TGCAGTGCTTCTGGACTAGCGTATACGCAGTATTTT.

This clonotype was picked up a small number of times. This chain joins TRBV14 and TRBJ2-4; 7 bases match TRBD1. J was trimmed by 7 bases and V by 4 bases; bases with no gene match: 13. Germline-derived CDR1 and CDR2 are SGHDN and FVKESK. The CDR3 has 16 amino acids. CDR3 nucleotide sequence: TGTGCCAGCAGCCCCTTAGTCGGCAGGGGGTTGAACATTCAGTACTTC. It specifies CASSPLVGRGLNIQYF.

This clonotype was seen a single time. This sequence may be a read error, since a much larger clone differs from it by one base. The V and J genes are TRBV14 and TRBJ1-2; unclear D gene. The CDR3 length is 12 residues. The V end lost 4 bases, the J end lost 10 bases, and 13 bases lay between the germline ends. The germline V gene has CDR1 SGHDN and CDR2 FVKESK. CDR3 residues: CASSRGLGDYTF. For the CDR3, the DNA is TGTGCCAGCAGCCGAGGACTAGGTGACTACACCTTC.

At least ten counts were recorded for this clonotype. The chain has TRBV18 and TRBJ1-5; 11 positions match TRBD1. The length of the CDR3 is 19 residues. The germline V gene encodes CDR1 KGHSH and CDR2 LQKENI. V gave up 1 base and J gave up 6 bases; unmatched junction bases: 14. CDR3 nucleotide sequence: TGTGCCAGCTCACCACAATTCGGCTCGACGGGACAGGGGGTTCAGCCCCAGCATTTT. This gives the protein CASSPQFGSTGQGVQPQHF. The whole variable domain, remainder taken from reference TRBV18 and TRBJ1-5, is NAGVMQNPRHLVRRRGQEARLRCSPMKGHSHVYWYRQLPEEGLKFMVYLQKENIIDESGMPKERFSAEFPKEGPSILRIQQVVRGDSAAYFCASSPQFGSTGQGVQPQHFGDGTRLSIL.

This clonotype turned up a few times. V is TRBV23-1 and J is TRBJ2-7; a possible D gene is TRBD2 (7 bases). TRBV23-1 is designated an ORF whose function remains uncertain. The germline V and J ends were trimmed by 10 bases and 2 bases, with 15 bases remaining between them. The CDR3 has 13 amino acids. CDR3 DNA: TGCGCCATCCAGGGGAGGGGGACCTACGAGCAGTACTTC. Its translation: CAIQGRGTYEQYF.

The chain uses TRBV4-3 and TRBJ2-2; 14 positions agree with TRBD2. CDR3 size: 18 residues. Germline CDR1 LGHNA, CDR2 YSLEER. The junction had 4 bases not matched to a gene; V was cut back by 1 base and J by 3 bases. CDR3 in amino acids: CASSQVGLAGAYTGELFF. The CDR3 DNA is TGCGCCAGCAGCCAAGTGGGACTAGCGGGGGCTTACACCGGGGAGCTGTTTTTT.